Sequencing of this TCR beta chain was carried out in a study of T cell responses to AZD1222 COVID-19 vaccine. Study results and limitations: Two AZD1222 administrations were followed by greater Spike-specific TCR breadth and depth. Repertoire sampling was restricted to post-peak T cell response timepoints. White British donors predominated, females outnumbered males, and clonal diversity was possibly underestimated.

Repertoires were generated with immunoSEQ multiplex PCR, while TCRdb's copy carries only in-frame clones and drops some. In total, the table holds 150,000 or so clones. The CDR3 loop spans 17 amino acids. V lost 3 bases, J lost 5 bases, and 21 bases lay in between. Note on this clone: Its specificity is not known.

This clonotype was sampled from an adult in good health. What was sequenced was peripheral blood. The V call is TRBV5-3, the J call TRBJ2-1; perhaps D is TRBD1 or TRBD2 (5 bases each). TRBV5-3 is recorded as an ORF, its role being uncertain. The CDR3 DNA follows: TGTGCCAGAAGCTCCTATCTTAGAGAGGGGAAAGACAATGAGCAGTTCTTC. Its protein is CARSSYLREGKDNEQFF.